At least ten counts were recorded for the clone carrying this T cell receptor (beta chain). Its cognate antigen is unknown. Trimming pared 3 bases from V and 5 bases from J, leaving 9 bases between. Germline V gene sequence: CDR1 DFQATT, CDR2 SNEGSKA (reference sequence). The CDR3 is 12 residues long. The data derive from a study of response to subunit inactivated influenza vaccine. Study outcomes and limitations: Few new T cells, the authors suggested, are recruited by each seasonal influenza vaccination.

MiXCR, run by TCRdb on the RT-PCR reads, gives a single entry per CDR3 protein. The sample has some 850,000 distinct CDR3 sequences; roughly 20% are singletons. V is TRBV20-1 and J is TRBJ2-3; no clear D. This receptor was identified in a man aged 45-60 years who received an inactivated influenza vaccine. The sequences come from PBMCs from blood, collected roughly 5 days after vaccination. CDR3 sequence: CSARAPGDTQYF. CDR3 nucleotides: TGCAGTGCTAGGGCCCCCGGAGATACGCAGTATTTT.